A single sample gave rise to the 23 T cell receptor beta chains below, sequenced in a study of cytomegalovirus exposure and HLA in healthy donors. The PCR had 60 Vbeta and 13 Jbeta primers. Using immunoSEQ multiplex PCR, the repertoire was profiled, and TCRdb retains in-frame clones only, with some absent. In the table there are around 150,000 clones, about three quarters of which are singletons. The sequencing sample was made of PBMCs. The receptors come from a woman between 45 and 60 years old in good health and CMV-seropositive.

This clone was seen only once. This chain uses TRBV6-5 with TRBJ1-4; D gene uncertain. The V gene lost 6 bases and the J gene lost 4 bases, with 12 bases spanning the gap. CDR3 length equals 14 residues. Germline V gives CDR1 MNHEY, CDR2 SVGAGI. Here the CDR3 DNA reads TGTGCCAGCAGGCCGATCGGGAGTAATGAAAAACTGTTTTTT. This codes for CASRPIGSNEKLFF.

The V and J genes are TRBV5-1 and TRBJ1-2; D perhaps matches TRBD1 (5 bases). The CDR3 runs to 16 residues. The germline CDR1 and CDR2 sequences are SGHRS and YFSETQ. V lost 0 bases, J lost 4 bases, and 16 bases lay in between. CDR3 DNA sequence: TGCGCCAGCAGCTTGGGCCCCCAGGGTGACCTCTATGGCTACACCTTC. Protein product: CASSLGPQGDLYGYTF.

This chain links TRBV2 with TRBJ2-2; TRBD2 might be the D (6 bases). The V gene lost 5 bases and the J gene lost 5 bases, with 15 bases spanning the gap. The CDR3 extends over 15 amino acids. Germline V lookup: CDR1 SNHLY, CDR2 FYNNEI. CDR3 in DNA: TGTGCCAGCAGTTATCGGGGGTTGGGGACCGGGGAGCTGTTTTTT. Its protein product is CASSYRGLGTGELFF.

This chain connects TRBV5-1 to TRBJ2-5; 8 bases align to TRBD2. This CDR3 is 15 amino acids long. The J segment lost 2 bases and the V segment lost 3 bases, leaving 6 bases of the junction unmatched. CDR1 is SGHRS and CDR2 is YFSETQ in the germline V gene. CDR3 amino acids: CASSSSGGSQETQYF. The CDR3 coding sequence is TGCGCCAGCAGCTCGAGCGGGGGAAGTCAAGAGACCCAGTACTTC.

The rearrangement uses TRBV5-6 and TRBJ2-2; TRBD1 matches at 9 bases. This CDR3 is built from 15 residues. From germline, CDR1 is SGHDT and CDR2 YYEEEE. V gave up 2 bases and J gave up 3 bases; unmatched junction bases: 2. The CDR3 DNA reads as TGTGCCAGCAGCTTAGGACAGGGGTACACCGGGGAGCTGTTTTTT. Translating gives CASSLGQGYTGELFF.

This clone was seen more than once but under ten times. This same CDR3 is encoded by further DNA sequences in the sample. V is TRBV7-2 and J is TRBJ1-5; D remains unclear. This CDR3 region has 15 residues. The V and J ends lost 3 bases and 1 base respectively, with 10 bases between them. The V gene's germline CDR1 is SGHTA and CDR2 FQGNSA. This CDR3 reads CASSLLGGSNQPQHF. As DNA, the CDR3 is TGTGCCAGCAGCTTGCTGGGAGGGAGCAATCAGCCCCAGCATTTT.

V usage is TRBV4-1 and J usage is TRBJ2-3; TRBD2 matches 9 bases. The germline V gene encodes CDR1 MGHRA and CDR2 YSYEKL. V shed 3 bases, J shed 3 bases, and the junction held 19 bases outside the gene matches. CDR3 length: 20 residues. The CDR3 here is CASSQSGSGSISGPTDTQYF. As DNA, the CDR3 is TGCGCCAGCAGCCAGAGCGGTAGCGGGAGTATTTCTGGACCGACAGATACGCAGTATTTT.

Details on this clone: This specimen includes other DNA sequences encoding the same CDR3. This chain connects TRBV7-2 to TRBJ2-7, with D possibly being TRBD1 (5 bases). The CDR3 length is 14 residues. Germline CDR1 SGHTA, CDR2 FQGNSA. The V gene lost 1 base and the J gene lost 4 bases, with 11 bases spanning the gap. The CDR3 spells CASSLGQGIYEQYF. CDR3 coding DNA: TGTGCCAGCAGCTTAGGGCAGGGTATTTACGAGCAGTACTTC.

The V call is TRBV9, the J call TRBJ2-7, with a possible D match to TRBD1 (5 bases). This CDR3 has 12 amino acids. V was clipped by 4 bases and J by 4 bases, with 9 bases between them. Per the germline V gene, CDR1 is SGDLS and CDR2 is YYNGEE. This CDR3 is CASSSQGYEQYF. DNA of the CDR3: TGTGCCAGCAGCTCGCAGGGATACGAGCAGTACTTC.

The rearrangement uses TRBV4-1 and TRBJ2-5; 16 positions agree with TRBD2. With 2 bases clipped from V and 5 bases from J, the junction kept 8 bases outside the gene matches. The germline V gene encodes CDR1 MGHRA and CDR2 YSYEKL. This CDR3 spans 18 amino acids. The CDR3 nucleotides are TGCGCCAGCAGCCAACGGGGACTAGCGGGGGGGTGGGTGGAGACCCAGTACTTC. Residues: CASSQRGLAGGWVETQYF.

The chain uses TRBV7-9 and TRBJ2-3; possible D gene TRBD2, 7 bases. Per germline, CDR1 SEHNR and CDR2 FQNEAQ (reference sequence). CDR3 length equals 17 residues. Trimming took off 2 bases at V and 3 bases at J, with 18 bases between the two ends. The CDR3 sequence: CASSLKGFGGATDTQYF. The CDR3 region has the DNA TGTGCCAGCAGCTTAAAGGGGTTTGGGGGGGCAACAGATACGCAGTATTTT. Full variable domain (rest looked up from reference TRBV7-9 and TRBJ2-3): DTGVSQNPRHKITKRGQNVTFRCDPISEHNRLYWYRQTLGQGPEFLTYFQNEAQLEKSRLLSDRFSAERPKGSFSTLEIQRTEQGDSAMYLCASSLKGFGGATDTQYFGPGTRLTVL.

Only a few counts were recorded for this clone. The chain carries TRBV18 and TRBJ1-5, with 9 bases lining up with TRBD1. Germline CDR1 reads KGHSH; CDR2 reads LQKENI. CDR3 size: 14 residues. Unmatched junction bases numbered 5, after V lost 4 bases and J lost 7 bases. The CDR3 is CASSRGQGKQPQHF. In DNA form, the CDR3 reads TGTGCCAGCTCACGTGGACAGGGGAAGCAGCCCCAGCATTTT.

This clone has more than one count but fewer than ten. The CDR3, as DNA: TGCGCCAGCAGCCCCGAGGGGGGGGTGCGAACTGAAGCTTTCTTT. Translating gives CASSPEGGVRTEAFF. This chain uses TRBV5-1 with TRBJ1-1, with D maybe TRBD1 (6 bases). This CDR3 region has 15 residues. Germline V lookup: CDR1 SGHRS, CDR2 YFSETQ. V lost 4 bases to trimming and J lost 5 bases, with 18 bases between them.

This rearrangement joins TRBV6-1 to TRBJ2-7; 9 bases are shared with TRBD2. Germline loops: CDR1 MNHNS, CDR2 SASEGT. The CDR3 consists of 13 residues. V shed 6 bases, J shed 2 bases, and the junction held 2 bases outside the gene matches. Here the CDR3 DNA reads TGTGCCAGCAGGACTAGCGGAGCCTACGAGCAGTACTTC. It codes for CASRTSGAYEQYF.

This chain joins TRBV28 and TRBJ1-1, with D possibly being TRBD1 (6 bases). Germline CDR1 is MDHEN and CDR2 is SYDVKM. The V end lost 7 bases, the J end lost 8 bases, and 20 bases lay between the germline ends. The CDR3 loop spans 14 amino acids. CDR3 protein: CASTRDRFLSEAFF. CDR3 coding DNA: TGTGCCAGCACCCGCGACAGGTTTTTATCCGAAGCTTTCTTT. The full variable domain, in which reference TRBV28 and TRBJ1-1 provide the parts outside the CDR3, is DVKVTQSSRYLVKRTGEKVFLECVQDMDHENMFWYRQDPGLGLRLIYFSYDVKMKEKGDIPEGYSVSREKKERFSLILESASTNQTSMYLCASTRDRFLSEAFFGQGTRLTVV.

The chain joins TRBV18 to TRBJ1-1; 12 positions agree with TRBD1. CDR1 and CDR2 from the germline V gene are KGHSH and LQKENI. The V segment lost 7 bases and the J segment 4 bases; nucleotides outside the gene matches: 13. The CDR3 is 17 amino acids. The CDR3 DNA follows: TGTGCCAGCTGCCAACCGGGACAGGGGGCCTTGTGCACTGAAGCTTTCTTT. This translates into CASCQPGQGALCTEAFF.

This clone was found a few times. This sequence joins TRBV5-1 and TRBJ2-3; 10 nucleotides align to TRBD2. The CDR3 extends over 16 amino acids. Trimming removed 1 base from V and 1 base from J; junction bases left unmatched: 3. The germline gives CDR1 SGHRS, CDR2 YFSETQ. CDR3 sequence reads: CASSLSLAGGTDTQYF. CDR3 in DNA: TGCGCCAGCAGCTTGTCGCTAGCGGGGGGCACAGATACGCAGTATTTT. The complete variable domain, with remaining parts taken from reference TRBV5-1 and TRBJ2-3, reads KAGVTQTPRYLIKTRGQQVTLSCSPISGHRSVSWYQQTPGQGLQFLFEYFSETQRNKGNFPGRFSGRQFSNSRSEMNVSTLELGDSALYLCASSLSLAGGTDTQYFGPGTRLTVL.

This chain connects TRBV2 to TRBJ1-1; TRBD1 is a possible D gene (5 bases). Trimming shortened V by 10 bases and J by 11 bases, and 26 bases separated the two germline ends. CDR3 length: 14 amino acids. Germline CDR1 SNHLY, CDR2 FYNNEI. CDR3 in DNA: TGTGCCACCAAGAACTCCCAGGGATTTGGTAAGGCTTTCTTT. This encodes CATKNSQGFGKAFF.

This clone was observed a few times. This sequence joins TRBV6-1 and TRBJ1-6; D ambiguous. CDR3 length equals 14 residues. Germline V gives CDR1 MNHNS, CDR2 SASEGT. Trimming pared 4 bases from V and 7 bases from J, leaving 11 bases between. Here the CDR3 reads CASSVIYENSPLHF. CDR3 in DNA: TGTGCCAGCAGTGTTATATATGAGAATTCACCCCTCCACTTT.

The chain recombines TRBV19 with TRBJ2-3; D might be TRBD1 (5 bases). The V end lost 3 bases, the J end lost 0 bases, and 13 bases lay between the germline ends. CDR3 length: 16 amino acids. Per the germline V gene, CDR1 is LNHDA and CDR2 is SQIVND (reference sequence). CDR3 region: CASSMGLGQSTDTQYF. CDR3 coding DNA: TGTGCCAGTAGTATGGGGCTAGGCCAGAGCACAGATACGCAGTATTTT.

The table lists this clone with a count of one. The rearrangement uses TRBV28 and TRBJ2-2; D is possibly TRBD1 (5 bases). Trimming stripped 7 bases from V and 0 bases from J, with 12 bases between. Looked up from germline, CDR1 is MDHEN and CDR2 is SYDVKM. This CDR3 region has 15 residues. CDR3 DNA sequence: TGTGCCAGCATCCAGGGTCGAGCGAACACCGGGGAGCTGTTTTTT. Its protein product is CASIQGRANTGELFF.

The CDR3 spells CASSIDSEVGEQFF. The CDR3, as DNA: TGTGCCAGTAGTATTGACAGTGAAGTAGGTGAGCAGTTCTTC. V and J are TRBV19 and TRBJ2-1; D is possibly TRBD1 (5 bases). V shed 3 bases and J shed 9 bases, with 15 bases lying between them. Germline V CDR1 and CDR2: LNHDA, SQIVND (reference sequence). This CDR3 has 14 amino acids.

The V gene is TRBV7-3, the J gene TRBJ2-3, with D possibly being TRBD2 (6 bases). The V gene's germline CDR1 is SGHTA and CDR2 FQGTGA. The CDR3 totals 16 residues. The ends were cut back, 5 bases at V and 0 bases at J, with 15 bases in the middle. DNA of the CDR3: TGTGCCAGCAGCACAACCGGGGGAACTAGCACAGATACGCAGTATTTT. The encoded protein is CASSTTGGTSTDTQYF. Supplemented by reference TRBV7-3 and TRBJ2-3, the full variable domain reads GAGVSQTPSNKVTEKGKYVELRCDPISGHTALYWYRQSLGQGPEFLIYFQGTGAADDSGLPNDRFFAVRPEGSVSTLKIQRTERGDSAVYLCASSTTGGTSTDTQYFGPGTRLTVL.